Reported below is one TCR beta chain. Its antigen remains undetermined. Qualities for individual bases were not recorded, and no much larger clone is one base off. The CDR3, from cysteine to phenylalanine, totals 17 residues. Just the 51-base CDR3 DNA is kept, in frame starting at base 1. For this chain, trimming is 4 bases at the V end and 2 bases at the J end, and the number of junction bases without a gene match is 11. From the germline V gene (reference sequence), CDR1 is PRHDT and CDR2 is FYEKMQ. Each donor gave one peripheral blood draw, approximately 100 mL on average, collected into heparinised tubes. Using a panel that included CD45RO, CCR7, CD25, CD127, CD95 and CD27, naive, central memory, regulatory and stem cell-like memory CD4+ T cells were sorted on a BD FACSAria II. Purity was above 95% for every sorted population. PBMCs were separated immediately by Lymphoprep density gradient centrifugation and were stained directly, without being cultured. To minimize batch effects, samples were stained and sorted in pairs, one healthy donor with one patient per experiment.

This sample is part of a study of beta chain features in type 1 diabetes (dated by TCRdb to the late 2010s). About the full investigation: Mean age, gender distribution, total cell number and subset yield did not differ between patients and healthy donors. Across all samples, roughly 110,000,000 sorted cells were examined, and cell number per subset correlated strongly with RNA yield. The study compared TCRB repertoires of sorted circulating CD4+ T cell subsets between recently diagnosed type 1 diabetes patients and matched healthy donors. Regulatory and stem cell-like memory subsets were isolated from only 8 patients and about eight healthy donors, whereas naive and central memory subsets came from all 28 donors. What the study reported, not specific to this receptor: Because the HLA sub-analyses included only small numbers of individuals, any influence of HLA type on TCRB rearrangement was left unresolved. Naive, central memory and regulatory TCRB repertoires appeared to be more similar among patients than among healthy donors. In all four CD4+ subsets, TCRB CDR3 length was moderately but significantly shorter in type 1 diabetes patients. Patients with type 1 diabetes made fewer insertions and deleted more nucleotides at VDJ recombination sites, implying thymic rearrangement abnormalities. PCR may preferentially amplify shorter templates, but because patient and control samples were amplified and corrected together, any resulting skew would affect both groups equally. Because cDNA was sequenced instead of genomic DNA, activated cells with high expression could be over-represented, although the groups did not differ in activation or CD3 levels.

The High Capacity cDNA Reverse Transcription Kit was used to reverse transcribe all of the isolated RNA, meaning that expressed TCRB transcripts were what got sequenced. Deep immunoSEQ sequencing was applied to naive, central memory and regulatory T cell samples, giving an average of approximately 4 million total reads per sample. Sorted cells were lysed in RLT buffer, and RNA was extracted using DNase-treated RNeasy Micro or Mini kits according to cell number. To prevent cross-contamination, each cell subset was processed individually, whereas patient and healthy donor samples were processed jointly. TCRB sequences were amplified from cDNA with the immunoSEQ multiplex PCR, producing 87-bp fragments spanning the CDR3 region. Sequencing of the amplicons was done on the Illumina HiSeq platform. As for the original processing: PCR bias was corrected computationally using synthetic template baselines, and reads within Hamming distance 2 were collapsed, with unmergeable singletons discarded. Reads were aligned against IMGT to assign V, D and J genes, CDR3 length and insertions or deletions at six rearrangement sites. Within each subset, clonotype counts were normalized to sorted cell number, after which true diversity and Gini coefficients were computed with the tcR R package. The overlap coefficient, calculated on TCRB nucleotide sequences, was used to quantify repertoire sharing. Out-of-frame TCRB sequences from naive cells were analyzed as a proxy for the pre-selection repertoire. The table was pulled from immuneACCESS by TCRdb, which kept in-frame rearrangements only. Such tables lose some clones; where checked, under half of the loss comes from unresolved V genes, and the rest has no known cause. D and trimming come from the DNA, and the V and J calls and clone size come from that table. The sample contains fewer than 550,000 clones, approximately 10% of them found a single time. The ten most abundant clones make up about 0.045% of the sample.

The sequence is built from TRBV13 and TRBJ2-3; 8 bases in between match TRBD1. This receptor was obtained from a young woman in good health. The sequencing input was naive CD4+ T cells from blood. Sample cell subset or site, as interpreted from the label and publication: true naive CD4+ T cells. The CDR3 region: CASSWGQGTGATDTQYF. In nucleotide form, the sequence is TGTGCCAGCAGCTGGGGCCAGGGGACAGGCGCCACAGATACGCAGTATTTT.